This is a list of T cell receptor beta chains from one sample in a study of blood T cells in healthy people across ages. TCRdb reprocessed the 5' RACE reads via MiXCR and lists one record per CDR3 protein. The profile shows over 700,000 distinct CDR3 sequences, 53% of them singletons. Sequenced sample: blood. These receptors all come from an elderly man in good health. CDR3s include the opening cysteine and the closing phenylalanine or tryptophan. The order of the fields is V gene, J gene, CDR3 protein.

V gene: TRBV6-6
J gene: TRBJ1-2
CDR3 protein: CASSYEQGGNYGYTF

V gene: TRBV29-1
J gene: TRBJ1-4
CDR3 protein: CSATDGEKLFF

V gene: TRBV9
J gene: TRBJ1-2
CDR3 protein: CASSGTGVGYGYTF

V gene: TRBV7-2
J gene: TRBJ2-1
CDR3 protein: CASSLEPSGRPNEQFF

V gene: TRBV7-7
J gene: TRBJ2-6
CDR3 protein: CASSPDLTVSSGANVLTF

V gene: TRBV5-1
J gene: TRBJ2-5
CDR3 protein: CASSKLRGLAGGDEQYF

V gene: TRBV25-1
J gene: -
CDR3 protein: CASSEYRGTGLTSGRRETQYF

V gene: TRBV20-1
J gene: TRBJ1-3
CDR3 protein: CSARFPGSGNTIYF

V gene: TRBV5-1
J gene: TRBJ2-5
CDR3 protein: CASSLLGQDQGTQYF

V gene: TRBV15
J gene: TRBJ2-7
CDR3 protein: CATSRVQTGGSEQYF

V gene: TRBV3-1
J gene: TRBJ2-1
CDR3 protein: CASSQGPGGNSEQFF

V gene: TRBV11-2
J gene: TRBJ2-2
CDR3 protein: CASRMGGNTGELFF

V gene: TRBV12-3/TRBV12-4
J gene: TRBJ1-1
CDR3 protein: CASNLGGGGASEAFF

V gene: TRBV7-9
J gene: TRBJ2-3
CDR3 protein: CASSLTSGKTDTQYF

V gene: TRBV3-1
J gene: TRBJ1-6
CDR3 protein: CASSQEVGANSPLHF

V gene: TRBV20-1
J gene: TRBJ2-7
CDR3 protein: CSARGTPDEQYF

V gene: TRBV7-2
J gene: -
CDR3 protein: CASSLAGLALYEQYF

V gene: TRBV3-1
J gene: TRBJ1-2
CDR3 protein: CASSQWTGAYGYTF

V gene: TRBV6-5
J gene: TRBJ2-7
CDR3 protein: CASSYSRDRANEQYF

V gene: TRBV10-3
J gene: TRBJ2-5
CDR3 protein: CAINSRDRGGTQYF

V gene: TRBV27
J gene: TRBJ2-7
CDR3 protein: CASRGAPGPPYEQYF

V gene: TRBV12-3/TRBV12-4
J gene: TRBJ1-2
CDR3 protein: CASSWGLGDGYTF

V gene: TRBV7-2
J gene: TRBJ2-3
CDR3 protein: CASNRKRTSTDTQYF

V gene: TRBV2
J gene: TRBJ1-2
CDR3 protein: CASRGPRYFYGYTF

V gene: TRBV20-1
J gene: TRBJ2-1
CDR3 protein: CSATASHEQFF

V gene: TRBV7-9
J gene: TRBJ2-7
CDR3 protein: CASSAGQRYEQYF

V gene: TRBV9
J gene: TRBJ2-2
CDR3 protein: CASSVGGTGGTGELFF

V gene: TRBV5-1
J gene: TRBJ2-1
CDR3 protein: CASSLIPNDQFF

V gene: TRBV12-3/TRBV12-4
J gene: TRBJ1-2
CDR3 protein: CASSLEGGDYGYTF

V gene: TRBV11-3
J gene: -
CDR3 protein: CASSLVGGYYEQYF

V gene: TRBV29-1
J gene: TRBJ1-4
CDR3 protein: CSVVSRNEKLFF

V gene: TRBV6-5
J gene: TRBJ2-2
CDR3 protein: CASSYLRQGAGELFF

V gene: TRBV7-3
J gene: TRBJ2-3
CDR3 protein: CASSFGGKRTDTQYF

V gene: TRBV2
J gene: TRBJ2-5
CDR3 protein: CASKESQETQYF

V gene: TRBV5-1
J gene: TRBJ1-1
CDR3 protein: CASSLGMGSGTEAFF

V gene: TRBV15
J gene: -
CDR3 protein: CATSKDRGASEQYF

V gene: TRBV9
J gene: -
CDR3 protein: CASSASGISEQYF

V gene: TRBV5-1
J gene: TRBJ2-1
CDR3 protein: CASSLAGAGQDKEQFF

V gene: TRBV12-3/TRBV12-4
J gene: TRBJ2-3
CDR3 protein: CASSLAGLAGGDRDAYF

V gene: TRBV7-2
J gene: TRBJ2-1
CDR3 protein: CASSLGGAGGPNEQFF

V gene: TRBV10-3
J gene: TRBJ2-5
CDR3 protein: CAISGERDGTQYF

V gene: TRBV24-1
J gene: TRBJ2-5
CDR3 protein: CATSDGGRQTQETQYF

V gene: TRBV5-1
J gene: TRBJ1-4
CDR3 protein: CASSLKAGRNEKLFF

V gene: TRBV18
J gene: TRBJ1-4
CDR3 protein: CASSPRIGGQNEKLFF

V gene: TRBV5-1
J gene: TRBJ2-1
CDR3 protein: CASSFRQAAYNEQFF

V gene: TRBV10-3
J gene: TRBJ1-2
CDR3 protein: CAIRDSNYGYTF

V gene: TRBV7-2
J gene: TRBJ2-4
CDR3 protein: CASSLAQTNIQYF

V gene: TRBV29-1
J gene: TRBJ1-2
CDR3 protein: CSVGAGNGYTF

V gene: TRBV6-1
J gene: TRBJ2-7
CDR3 protein: CASSIEAERGGYEQYF

V gene: TRBV14
J gene: TRBJ2-7
CDR3 protein: CASSQAGVAYEQYF

V gene: TRBV10-2
J gene: -
CDR3 protein: CASSERQGSGSLYEQYF

V gene: TRBV5-4
J gene: TRBJ2-7
CDR3 protein: CASSAPWDNEQYF

V gene: TRBV20-1
J gene: TRBJ2-4
CDR3 protein: CSASPSGRARNIQYF

V gene: TRBV9
J gene: TRBJ2-1
CDR3 protein: CASRKTGGEQFF

V gene: TRBV7-2
J gene: TRBJ1-6
CDR3 protein: CASSRDGLPAGSPLHF

V gene: TRBV7-9
J gene: TRBJ2-1
CDR3 protein: CASSQIRRTGGSGRAGEQFF

V gene: TRBV7-9
J gene: TRBJ1-2
CDR3 protein: CASSLDVSGPGYGYTF

V gene: TRBV21-1
J gene: TRBJ2-5
CDR3 protein: CASITPGTVETQYF

V gene: TRBV20-1
J gene: TRBJ1-1
CDR3 protein: CSAPDGKNTEAFF